The 28 T cell receptor beta chains below all came from one sample that was sequenced in a study of early stage breast cancer tumors. Clones were read by immunoSEQ multiplex PCR, and TCRdb kept only the in-frame ones, dropping some. Of about 25,000 clones in the sample, about 67% were seen once. The sample comprised breast tumor tissue. Source of these receptors: a person between 60 and 70 years old with breast cancer.

This chain joins TRBV7-2 and TRBJ2-7; TRBD1 matches 10 bases. CDR3 length equals 14 residues. V lost 3 bases to trimming and J lost 4 bases; unmatched junction nucleotides: 3. Germline V gene data show CDR1 as SGHTA and CDR2 as FQGNSA. CDR3 sequence: CASSLTGGEYEQYF. Written as DNA, the CDR3 is TGTGCCAGCAGCTTGACAGGGGGCGAGTACGAGCAGTACTTC. Drawing the rest from reference TRBV7-2 and TRBJ2-7, the complete variable domain is GAGVSQSPSNKVTEKGKDVELRCDPISGHTALYWYRQSLGQGLEFLIYFQGNSAPDKSGLPSDRFSAERTGGSVSTLTIQRTQQEDSAVYLCASSLTGGEYEQYFGPGTRLTVT.

V usage is TRBV14 and J usage is TRBJ1-5, with D unresolved. The length of the CDR3 is 13 residues. Trimming shortened V by 0 bases and J by 5 bases, and 5 bases separated the two germline ends. From germline, CDR1 is SGHDN and CDR2 FVKESK. CDR3 sequence (DNA): TGTGCCAGCAGCCAAGATGGGCATCAGCCCCAGCATTTT. Its translation: CASSQDGHQPQHF.

This chain links TRBV7-2 with TRBJ2-7, with 7 bases matching TRBD2. Germline CDR1 is SGHTA and CDR2 is FQGNSA. There are 15 residues in the CDR3. Trimming took 6 bases from V and 3 from J; bases not matched to a gene: 11. The CDR3 spells CASSRQTSQGYEQYF. CDR3 in DNA: TGTGCCAGCAGTCGCCAGACTAGCCAAGGCTACGAGCAGTACTTC.

The chain has TRBV6-1 and TRBJ1-4, with a weak D call TRBD1 (5 bases). Germline-derived CDR1 and CDR2 are MNHNS and SASEGT. The CDR3 totals 15 residues. Deletions cut 4 bases from V and 0 bases from J, with 9 bases between. The CDR3 spells CASSGQTATNEKLFF. In DNA, the CDR3 is TGTGCCAGCAGTGGACAGACAGCAACTAATGAAAAACTGTTTTTT.

The CDR3: CASSIRPTAYNEQFF. DNA for the CDR3: TGTGCCAGTAGTATTCGGCCAACAGCCTACAATGAGCAGTTCTTC. The genes are TRBV19 and TRBJ2-1; D unresolved. The length of the CDR3 is 15 residues. V lost 3 bases, J lost 2 bases, and 11 bases lay in between. Germline assignment: CDR1 LNHDA and CDR2 SQIVND (reference sequence).

The V call is TRBV5-8, the J call TRBJ1-2; the D gene is possibly TRBD1 (5 bases). The CDR3 extends over 13 amino acids. V was trimmed by 2 bases and J by 4 bases, leaving 9 bases between them. Germline V gene data show CDR1 as SGHTS and CDR2 as YDEGEE. The CDR3 sequence: CASSLGDLYGYTF. CDR3 DNA sequence: TGTGCCAGCAGCTTAGGGGATCTCTATGGCTACACCTTC.

By share of the sample, this clone is medium-sized. This chain joins TRBV5-6 and TRBJ2-2; 7 bases match TRBD2. V shed 4 bases and J 4 bases; nucleotides not matched to a gene: 10. The CDR3 length is 16 residues. Germline loops: CDR1 SGHDT, CDR2 YYEEEE. CDR3 bases: TGTGCCAGCAGCCTCTTGGCGGGAGTAGTCACCGGGGAGCTGTTTTTT. It encodes CASSLLAGVVTGELFF.

The table lists this clone with a count of one. V and J are TRBV7-9 and TRBJ2-3; TRBD2 is a possible D gene (7 bases). V was trimmed by 1 base and J by 0 bases, leaving 11 bases between them. This CDR3 spans 16 amino acids. Germline V gene lookup returns CDR1 SEHNR and CDR2 FQNEAQ (reference sequence). In DNA, the CDR3 is TGTGCCAGCAGCTTAGTTCGGGGGGCCAGCACAGATACGCAGTATTTT. As protein: CASSLVRGASTDTQYF.

The chain recombines TRBV10-2 with TRBJ2-7, with a tentative D call TRBD2 (5 bases). The CDR3 length is 13 residues. V dropped 6 bases and J dropped 4 bases, with 13 bases sitting between them. Germline V gene data show CDR1 as WSHSY and CDR2 as SAAADI. In DNA form, the CDR3 reads TGCGCCAGCAGCGCCGGGAAGAGTTACGAGCAGTACTTC. The encoded protein is CASSAGKSYEQYF.

The rearrangement joins TRBV6-6 to TRBJ2-7, with 8 bases that match TRBD2. This CDR3 is 15 amino acids long. Trimming at V came to 4 bases and at J to 5 bases, leaving 10 bases not matched to a gene. CDR1 and CDR2 from the germline V gene are MNHNY and SVGAGI (reference sequence). The CDR3 is CASSSPAGGVHEQYF. The CDR3 region has the DNA TGTGCCAGCAGTTCCCCCGCCGGGGGGGTTCACGAGCAGTACTTC.

The gene calls are TRBV2 and TRBJ2-7; the D gene is possibly TRBD1 (5 bases). Germline V lookup: CDR1 SNHLY, CDR2 FYNNEI. The CDR3 runs to 13 residues. Deletions cut 9 bases from V and 9 bases from J, with 21 bases between. The CDR3 here is CASQTPGYLWQYF. The DNA for the CDR3 is TGTGCCAGTCAAACTCCAGGGTACCTCTGGCAGTACTTC.

The chain employs TRBV2 and TRBJ1-2; 7 bases line up with TRBD1. The CDR3 has 14 residues. Unmatched junction bases numbered 6, after V lost 8 bases and J lost 0 bases. CDR1 is SNHLY and CDR2 is FYNNEI in the germline V gene. CDR3 bases: TGTGCCAGCCTAAGGGGGCAGTCTAACTATGGCTACACCTTC. Translated, it gives CASLRGQSNYGYTF. The full variable domain, rest sourced from reference TRBV2 and TRBJ1-2, is EPEVTQTPSHQVTQMGQEVILRCVPISNHLYFYWYRQILGQKVEFLVSFYNNEISEKSEIFDDQFSVERPDGSNFTLKIRSTKLEDSAMYFCASLRGQSNYGYTFGSGTRLTVV.

This clone has only a few counts. DNA for the CDR3: TGTGCCATCAACAGGGGGGCGAACACCGGGGAGCTGTTTTTT. Protein: CAINRGANTGELFF. The genes are TRBV10-3 and TRBJ2-2, with TRBD1 identical over 8 bases. Germline V gene lookup returns CDR1 ENHRY and CDR2 SYGVKD. V trimming: 7 bases; J trimming: 0 bases; junction bases outside the gene matches: 1. The length of the CDR3 is 14 residues.

The rearrangement uses TRBV10-3 and TRBJ2-7; perhaps TRBD2 as D (5 bases). CDR3 length: 16 amino acids. Deletions cut 1 base from V and 1 base from J, with 14 bases between. Germline V gene sequence: CDR1 ENHRY, CDR2 SYGVKD. In nucleotides, the CDR3 is TGTGCCATCAGTGAGTTGGAGAGGGCGTCATCCTACGAGCAGTACTTC. It translates to CAISELERASSYEQYF.

The chain carries TRBV6-6 and TRBJ1-3; 7 bases are shared with TRBD1. Germline V gives CDR1 MNHNY, CDR2 SVGAGI (reference sequence). The CDR3 covers 15 residues. Losses at the gene ends were 5 bases for V and 0 bases for J; bases not matched to a gene: 4. CDR3 in DNA: TGTGCCAGCAGTAACAGGGGAATCTCTGGAAACACCATATATTTT. Translation: CASSNRGISGNTIYF.

The CDR3 bases are TGCAGCGTTGAGGGCAGGGTTAACTATGGCTACACCTTC. As protein: CSVEGRVNYGYTF. The gene calls are TRBV29-1 and TRBJ1-2; tentatively, D is TRBD1 (5 bases). CDR3 size: 13 residues. Trimming left V 3 bases short and J 1 base short, with 9 bases between. In germline, CDR1 is SQVTM, CDR2 ANQGSEA.

The V call is TRBV5-1, the J call TRBJ2-5; 7 bases map to TRBD2. There are 16 residues in the CDR3. Unmatched junction bases numbered 14, after V lost 4 bases and J lost 5 bases. The germline gives CDR1 SGHRS, CDR2 YFSETQ. The CDR3 loop reads CASSVGSGDPGETQYF. The CDR3 nucleotides read TGCGCCAGCAGCGTAGGAAGCGGGGATCCCGGGGAGACCCAGTACTTC.

The rearrangement uses TRBV5-8 and TRBJ2-5; D gene unclear. V gave up 2 bases and J gave up 5 bases, with 7 bases separating them. Germline values: CDR1 SGHTS, CDR2 YDEGEE. The CDR3 length is 12 residues. CDR3 amino acids: CASSFNEETQYF. As DNA, the CDR3 is TGTGCCAGCAGCTTTAATGAGGAGACCCAGTACTTC. Full variable domain (rest looked up from reference TRBV5-8 and TRBJ2-5): EAGVTQSPTHLIKTRGQQATLRCSPISGHTSVYWYQQALGLGLQFLLWYDEGEERNRGNFPPRFSGRQFPNYSSELNVNALELEDSALYLCASSFNEETQYFGPGTRLLVL.

The CDR3 DNA is TGTGCCAGCAGTCGGGACTCTGGGGCCAACGTCCTGACTTTC. Translation: CASSRDSGANVLTF. The J gene is TRBJ2-6, the V gene TRBV2; tentatively, D is TRBD2 (5 bases). The V end lost 5 bases, the J end lost 0 bases, and 5 bases lay between the germline ends. Per germline, CDR1 SNHLY and CDR2 FYNNEI. The CDR3 runs 14 residues.

This clone has ten or more counts. V gene TRBV11-2 combines with J gene TRBJ2-7; D possibly corresponds to TRBD2 (5 bases). Germline loops: CDR1 SGHAT, CDR2 FQNNGV. Trimming cost V 5 bases and J 4 bases, with 21 bases left between them. The CDR3 totals 16 residues. CDR3 residues: CASSPGRSGLAYEQYF. CDR3 sequence (DNA): TGTGCCAGCAGCCCCGGTCGCTCGGGGTTGGCTTACGAGCAGTACTTC.

J is TRBJ2-3 and V is TRBV27, with 8 bases aligning to TRBD2. Per the germline V gene, CDR1 is MNHEY and CDR2 is SMNVEV (reference sequence). CDR3 length: 13 amino acids. The V and J ends lost 7 bases and 8 bases, in that order; junction bases with no gene match: 8. DNA for the CDR3: TGTGCCAGCATCGCGGGAGGCATTGGTACGCAGTATTTT. It specifies CASIAGGIGTQYF.

The V call is TRBV7-9, the J call TRBJ2-2, with D perhaps TRBD2 (5 bases). The germline V gene has CDR1 SEHNR and CDR2 FQNEAQ (reference sequence). V dropped 0 bases and J dropped 3 bases, with 8 bases sitting between them. The CDR3 loop spans 15 amino acids. The CDR3 loop is CASSLAGADTGELFF. DNA of the CDR3: TGTGCCAGCAGCTTAGCGGGAGCGGACACCGGGGAGCTGTTTTTT.

CDR3 sequence: CASSPPGGLAGGDTQYF. The CDR3 coding sequence is TGTGCCAGCAGCCCCCCGGGAGGACTAGCGGGGGGGGATACGCAGTATTTT. The V and J genes are TRBV7-2 and TRBJ2-3; 15 bases align to TRBD2. CDR1 SGHTA and CDR2 FQGNSA come from the germline V gene. The CDR3 runs to 17 residues. The junction had 9 bases not matched to a gene; V was cut back by 5 bases and J by 6 bases.

The genes are TRBV6-1 and TRBJ2-3, with a tentative D call TRBD2 (7 bases). The CDR3 has 15 amino acids. CDR1 and CDR2 (germline): MNHNS, SASEGT. The germline V and J ends were trimmed by 7 bases and 2 bases, with 16 bases remaining between them. The CDR3 region is CASIKGEGLTDTQYF. The CDR3 bases are TGTGCCAGCATTAAGGGGGAGGGCCTCACAGATACGCAGTATTTT.

This chain links TRBV11-2 with TRBJ1-1; maybe TRBD1 (5 bases). Deletions cut 0 bases from V and 7 bases from J, with 9 bases between. In germline, CDR1 is SGHAT, CDR2 FQNNGV. This CDR3 is built from 13 residues. The CDR3 DNA reads TGTGCCAGCAGCTTAGATTCTACAGGTGAAGCTTTCTTT. Translated, it gives CASSLDSTGEAFF. Based on the CDR3 plus reference TRBV11-2 and TRBJ1-1, the full variable domain is EAGVAQSPRYKIIEKRQSVAFWCNPISGHATLYWYQQILGQGPKLLIQFQNNGVVDDSQLPKDRFSAERLKGVDSTLKIQPAKLEDSAVYLCASSLDSTGEAFFGQGTRLTVV.

The gene calls are TRBV28 and TRBJ2-7, with D possibly being TRBD2 (6 bases). Trimming stripped 5 bases from V and 0 bases from J, with 14 bases between. The length of the CDR3 is 15 residues. Looked up from germline, CDR1 is MDHEN and CDR2 is SYDVKM. CDR3 sequence (DNA): TGTGCCAGCAGTCAGGGACTTATTAGCTCCTACGAGCAGTACTTC. This encodes CASSQGLISSYEQYF.

CDR3 protein: CSVRDRGHSASTDTQYF. Here the CDR3 DNA reads TGCAGCGTCCGGGACAGGGGCCATAGTGCTAGCACAGATACGCAGTATTTT. The rearrangement joins TRBV29-1 to TRBJ2-3; 10 nucleotides line up with TRBD1. The CDR3 has 17 residues. V lost 6 bases, J lost 0 bases, and 12 bases stayed unmatched. Germline V gene lookup returns CDR1 SQVTM and CDR2 ANQGSEA.

This clone turned up a few times. The chain has TRBV28 and TRBJ2-2; TRBD2 matches at 7 bases. Per the germline V gene, CDR1 is MDHEN and CDR2 is SYDVKM. Trimming removed 6 bases from V and 6 bases from J; junction bases left unmatched: 13. The CDR3 contains 16 residues. Written as DNA, the CDR3 is TGTGCCAGCAGGCCCAGGTTGGCCCGGGGGGCCGGGGAGCTGTTTTTT. This codes for CASRPRLARGAGELFF.